The 18 T cell receptor beta chains presented below share a single source sample, sequenced in a study of control samples from healthy donors and cancer patients. Repertoires were generated with immunoSEQ multiplex PCR, while TCRdb's copy carries only in-frame clones and drops some. Among about 71,000 clones, over 85% were seen once, and the ten largest hold 19%. Sequencing was performed on PBMCs. The receptors derive from a man aged 60 to 75 with lung cancer.

The chain links TRBV7-2 to TRBJ1-2; the D is unclear. The ends were cut back, 2 bases at V and 0 bases at J, with 7 bases in the middle. The CDR3 loop spans 14 amino acids. From germline, CDR1 is SGHTA and CDR2 FQGNSA. As DNA, the CDR3 is TGTGCCAGCAGCTTATCAGACACTAACTATGGCTACACCTTC. This sequence encodes CASSLSDTNYGYTF.

The chain has TRBV24-1 and TRBJ2-3, with D tentatively TRBD1 or TRBD2 (5 bases each). V was trimmed by 3 bases and J by 6 bases, leaving 12 bases between them. There are 14 residues in the CDR3. Germline V gene sequence: CDR1 KGHDR, CDR2 SFDVKD. CDR3 bases: TGTGCCACCAGTGATCCCGGGACGTCGGATACGCAGTATTTT. Protein: CATSDPGTSDTQYF.

The chain recombines TRBV5-4 with TRBJ1-1; 9 bases agree with TRBD1. Per germline, CDR1 SGHNT and CDR2 YYREEE (reference sequence). J was trimmed by 5 bases and V by 3 bases; bases with no gene match: 8. This CDR3 spans 15 amino acids. The CDR3 DNA sequence: TGTGCCAGCAGCTCTAAACAGGGGGCAGGGACTGAAGCTTTCTTT. Residues: CASSSKQGAGTEAFF.

The chain joins TRBV3-1 (or the pseudogene TRBV3-2) to TRBJ2-6; the match to TRBD1 covers 7 bases. The CDR3 spans 18 residues. V lost 4 bases to trimming and J lost 0 bases; unmatched junction nucleotides: 9. CDR1 is LGHDT and CDR2 is YNNKEL in the germline V gene (reference sequence). The chain's CDR3 is CASSRSDRLGSGANVLTF. The CDR3, as DNA: TGTGCCAGCAGCCGATCGGACAGGCTTGGCTCTGGGGCCAACGTCCTGACTTTC.

The chain recombines TRBV5-4 with TRBJ2-1; TRBD2 is a possible D gene (5 bases). This CDR3 spans 16 amino acids. CDR1 is SGHNT, CDR2 YYREEE, per germline (reference sequence). V shed 4 bases and J shed 0 bases, with 14 bases lying between them. Here the CDR3 DNA reads TGTGCCAGCAGCCTTGGACTGTCGAGCTCCTACAATGAGCAGTTCTTC. Translation gives CASSLGLSSSYNEQFF. Supplemented by reference TRBV5-4 and TRBJ2-1, the full variable domain reads ETGVTQSPTHLIKTRGQQVTLRCSSQSGHNTVSWYQQALGQGPQFIFQYYREEENGRGNFPPRFSGLQFPNYSSELNVNALELDDSALYLCASSLGLSSSYNEQFFGPGTRLTVL.

The V gene is TRBV6-5, the J gene TRBJ2-7, with 10 bases that match TRBD1. CDR3 size: 16 residues. V lost 2 bases, J lost 2 bases, and 6 bases stayed unmatched. Germline V gene lookup returns CDR1 MNHEY and CDR2 SVGAGI. The CDR3 bases are TGTGCCAGCAGTTACCTAGGACAGGGGGGAACCTACGAGCAGTACTTC. Residues: CASSYLGQGGTYEQYF.

This chain joins TRBV6-5 and TRBJ1-1; D is unresolved. CDR1 is MNHEY, CDR2 SVGAGI, per germline. This CDR3 has 14 amino acids. V was trimmed by 10 bases and J by 1 base, leaving 16 bases between them. CDR3 residues: CATRMQGANTEAFF. The CDR3, as DNA: TGTGCCACCAGAATGCAAGGCGCGAACACTGAAGCTTTCTTT.

The V and J genes are TRBV11-3 and TRBJ1-4; D unclear. Trimming removed 2 bases from V and 7 bases from J, with 5 bases in between. Germline V lookup: CDR1 SGHNT, CDR2 YENEEA. This CDR3 contains 12 residues. CDR3 in amino acids: CASSLWGEKLFF. CDR3 DNA sequence: TGTGCCAGCAGCTTATGGGGTGAAAAACTGTTTTTT.

The chain has TRBV11-1 and TRBJ2-1, with D possibly matching TRBD1 (6 bases). Trimming took 6 bases from V and 8 from J, leaving 11 bases between them. The CDR3 runs to 12 residues. Germline lookup yields CDR1 SGHAT and CDR2 FQDESV (reference sequence). The CDR3 bases are TGTGCCAGCAGTCTAGCAGGGGATGAGCAGTTCTTC. This codes for CASSLAGDEQFF.

The CDR3, as DNA: TGTGCCAGCAGCTTAGAGTCAGGGAGGAAGAATGAGCAGTTCTTC. Its protein product is CASSLESGRKNEQFF. V and J are TRBV11-2 and TRBJ2-1; D is perhaps TRBD2 (6 bases). This CDR3 region has 15 residues. Looked up from germline, CDR1 is SGHAT and CDR2 is FQNNGV. The V and J ends lost 0 bases and 7 bases respectively, with 13 bases between them.

The DNA for the CDR3 is TGTGCCAGCAGCTTAGCGGGGTCCCAAGAGACCCAGTACTTC. Protein: CASSLAGSQETQYF. The V gene is TRBV5-6, the J gene TRBJ2-5, with TRBD2 matching over 7 bases. Germline V lookup: CDR1 SGHDT, CDR2 YYEEEE. V lost 2 bases, J lost 1 base, and 2 bases stayed unmatched. The CDR3 consists of 14 residues.

V is TRBV27 and J is TRBJ1-2; 9 bases are a match to TRBD1. Unmatched junction bases numbered 12, after V lost 6 bases and J lost 7 bases. Per germline, CDR1 MNHEY and CDR2 SMNVEV (reference sequence). The CDR3 has 15 amino acids. CDR3 amino acids: CASSSQPGQGAGYTF. CDR3 in DNA: TGTGCCAGCAGCTCCCAACCGGGACAGGGTGCTGGCTACACCTTC.

This sequence joins TRBV5-1 and TRBJ1-2, with 10 positions matching TRBD1. V was clipped by 1 base and J by 4 bases; unmatched bases: 4. Germline V gene lookup returns CDR1 SGHRS and CDR2 YFSETQ. The CDR3 loop spans 15 amino acids. The CDR3 DNA reads as TGCGCCAGCAGCTTGCCGGGACAGGGGATCTATGGCTACACCTTC. Translating gives CASSLPGQGIYGYTF.

DNA of the CDR3: TGTGCCACCAGTGGCAGACCCGGGACAGGGGACTACAATGAGCAGTTCTTC. Residues: CATSGRPGTGDYNEQFF. The V gene is TRBV24-1, the J gene TRBJ2-1; TRBD1 agrees at 10 bases. The germline V gene has CDR1 KGHDR and CDR2 SFDVKD. The CDR3 extends over 17 amino acids. The V segment lost 5 bases and the J segment 3 bases; nucleotides outside the gene matches: 9.

The chain combines TRBV19 with TRBJ2-2; D is possibly TRBD2 (6 bases). Looked up from germline, CDR1 is LNHDA and CDR2 is SQIVND (reference sequence). This CDR3 spans 16 amino acids. Trimming left V 4 bases short and J 4 bases short, with 16 bases between. The CDR3 nucleotides read TGTGCCAGTAGTACTTCATCCGGGGGTGGCACCGGGGAGCTGTTTTTT. This codes for CASSTSSGGGTGELFF.

The V and J genes are TRBV18 and TRBJ2-7; TRBD1 agrees at 9 bases. The V gene end was trimmed by 5 bases and the J gene end by 3 bases; junction bases not matched to a gene: 5. Germline CDR1 reads KGHSH; CDR2 reads LQKENI. The CDR3 is 14 residues long. Here the CDR3 DNA reads TGTGCCAGCTCAACTGGGACAGGGATCTACGAGCAGTACGTC. It translates to CASSTGTGIYEQYV.

The rearrangement uses TRBV18 and TRBJ2-7, with D tentatively TRBD2 (5 bases). Germline CDR1 is KGHSH and CDR2 is LQKENI. There are 15 residues in the CDR3. The germline V and J ends were trimmed by 1 base and 2 bases, with 12 bases remaining between them. In DNA form, the CDR3 reads TGTGCCAGCTCACCACAAGAAGGGCGGGCCTACGAGCAGTACTTC. This gives the protein CASSPQEGRAYEQYF.

The chain uses TRBV30 and TRBJ2-7; TRBD2 aligns across 7 bases. Germline V lookup: CDR1 GTSNPN, CDR2 SVGIG (reference sequence). V lost 2 bases, J lost 3 bases, and 7 bases stayed unmatched. The CDR3 has 14 residues. As DNA, the CDR3 is TGTGCCTGGAGTCTAAGCGGGGTCATCTACGAGCAGTACGTC. Protein: CAWSLSGVIYEQYV.